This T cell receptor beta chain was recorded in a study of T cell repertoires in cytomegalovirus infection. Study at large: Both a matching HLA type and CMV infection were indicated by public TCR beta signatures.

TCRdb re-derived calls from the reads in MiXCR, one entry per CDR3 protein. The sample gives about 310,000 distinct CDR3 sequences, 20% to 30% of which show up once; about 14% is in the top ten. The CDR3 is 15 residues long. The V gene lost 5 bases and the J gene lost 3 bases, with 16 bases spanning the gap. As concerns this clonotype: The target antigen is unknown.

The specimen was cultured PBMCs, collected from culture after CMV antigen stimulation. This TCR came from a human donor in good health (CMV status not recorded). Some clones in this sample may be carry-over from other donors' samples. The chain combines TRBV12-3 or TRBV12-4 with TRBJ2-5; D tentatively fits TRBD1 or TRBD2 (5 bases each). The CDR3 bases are TGTGCCAGCAGTCGGGACCTCCTTAGGGAAGAGACCCAGTACTTC. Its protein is CASSRDLLREETQYF.